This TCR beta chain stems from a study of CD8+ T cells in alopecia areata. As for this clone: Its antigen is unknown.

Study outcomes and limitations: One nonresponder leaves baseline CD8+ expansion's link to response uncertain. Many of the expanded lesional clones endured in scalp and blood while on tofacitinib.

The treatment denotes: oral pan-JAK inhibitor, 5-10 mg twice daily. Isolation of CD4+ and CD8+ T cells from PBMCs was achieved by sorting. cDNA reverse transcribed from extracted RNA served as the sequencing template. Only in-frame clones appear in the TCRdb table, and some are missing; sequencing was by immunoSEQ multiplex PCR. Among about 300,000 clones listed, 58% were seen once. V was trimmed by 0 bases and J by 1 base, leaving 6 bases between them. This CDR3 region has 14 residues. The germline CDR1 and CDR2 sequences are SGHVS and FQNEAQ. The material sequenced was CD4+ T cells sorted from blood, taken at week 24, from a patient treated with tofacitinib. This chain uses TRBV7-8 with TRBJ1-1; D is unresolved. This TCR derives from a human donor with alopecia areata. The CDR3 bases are TGTGCCAGCAGCTTAGCTGGGAGGAACACTGAAGCTTTCTTT. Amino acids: CASSLAGRNTEAFF.